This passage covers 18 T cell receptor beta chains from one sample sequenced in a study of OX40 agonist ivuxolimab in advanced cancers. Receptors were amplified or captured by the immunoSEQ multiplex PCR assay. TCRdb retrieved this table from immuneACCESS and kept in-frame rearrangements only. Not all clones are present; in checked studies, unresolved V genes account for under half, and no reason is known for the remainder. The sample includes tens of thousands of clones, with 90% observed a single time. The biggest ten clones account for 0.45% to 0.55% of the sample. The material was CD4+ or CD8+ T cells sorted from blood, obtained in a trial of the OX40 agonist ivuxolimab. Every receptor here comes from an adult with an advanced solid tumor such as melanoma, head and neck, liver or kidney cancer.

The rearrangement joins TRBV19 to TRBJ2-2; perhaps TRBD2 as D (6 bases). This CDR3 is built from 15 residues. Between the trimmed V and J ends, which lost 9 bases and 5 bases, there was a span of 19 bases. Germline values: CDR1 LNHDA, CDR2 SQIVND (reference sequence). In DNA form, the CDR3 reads TGTGCCAGCGAAAGGCCGGGAGCGGTAACCGGGGAGCTGTTTTTT. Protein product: CASERPGAVTGELFF.

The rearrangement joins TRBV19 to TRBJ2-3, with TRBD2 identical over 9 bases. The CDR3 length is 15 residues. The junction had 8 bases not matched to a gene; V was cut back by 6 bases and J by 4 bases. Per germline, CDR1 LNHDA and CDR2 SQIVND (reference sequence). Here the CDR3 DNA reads TGTGCCAGTAGCCCAGATAGCGGGAGATCAGATACGCAGTATTTT. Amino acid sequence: CASSPDSGRSDTQYF.

The CDR3 DNA follows: TGTGCCAGCAGCTTATTCGGGGAGGCCTTCTACAATGAGCAGTTCTTC. Its protein is CASSLFGEAFYNEQFF. The chain recombines TRBV7-3 with TRBJ2-1; D possibly corresponds to TRBD2 (6 bases). The V end was cut by 2 bases, the J end by 3 bases, with 14 bases between. The V gene's germline CDR1 is SGHTA and CDR2 FQGTGA. CDR3 length: 16 residues.

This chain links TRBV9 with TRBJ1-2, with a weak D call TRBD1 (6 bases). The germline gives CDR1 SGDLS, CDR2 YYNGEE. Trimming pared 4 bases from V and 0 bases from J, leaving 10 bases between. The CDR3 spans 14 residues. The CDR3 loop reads CASSLDSSNYGYTF. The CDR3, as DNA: TGTGCCAGCAGCTTGGACAGTTCTAACTATGGCTACACCTTC.

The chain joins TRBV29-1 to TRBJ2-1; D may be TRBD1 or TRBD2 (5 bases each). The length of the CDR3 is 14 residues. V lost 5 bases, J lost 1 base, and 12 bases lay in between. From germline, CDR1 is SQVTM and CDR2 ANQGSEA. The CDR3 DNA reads TGCAGCGTTCTTGAGGGGAATTCCTACAATGAGCAGTTCTTC. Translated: CSVLEGNSYNEQFF.

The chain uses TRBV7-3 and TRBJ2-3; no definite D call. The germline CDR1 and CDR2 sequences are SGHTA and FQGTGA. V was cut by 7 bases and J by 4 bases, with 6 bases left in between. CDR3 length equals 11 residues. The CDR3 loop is CASNVPDTQYF. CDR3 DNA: TGTGCCAGCAATGTGCCAGATACGCAGTATTTT.

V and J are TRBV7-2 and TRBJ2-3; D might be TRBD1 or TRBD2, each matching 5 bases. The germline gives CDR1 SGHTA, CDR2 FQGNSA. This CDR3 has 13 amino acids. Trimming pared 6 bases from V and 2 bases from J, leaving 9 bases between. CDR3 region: CASRWDPTDTQYF. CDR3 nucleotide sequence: TGTGCCAGCAGGTGGGACCCCACAGATACGCAGTATTTT.

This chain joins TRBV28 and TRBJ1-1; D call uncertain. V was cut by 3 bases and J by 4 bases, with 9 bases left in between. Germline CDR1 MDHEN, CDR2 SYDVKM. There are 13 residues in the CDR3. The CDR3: CASSLWQFTEAFF. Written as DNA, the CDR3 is TGTGCCAGCAGTTTGTGGCAGTTCACTGAAGCTTTCTTT. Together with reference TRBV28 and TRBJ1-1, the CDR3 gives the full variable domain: DVKVTQSSRYLVKRTGEKVFLECVQDMDHENMFWYRQDPGLGLRLIYFSYDVKMKEKGDIPEGYSVSREKKERFSLILESASTNQTSMYLCASSLWQFTEAFFGQGTRLTVV.

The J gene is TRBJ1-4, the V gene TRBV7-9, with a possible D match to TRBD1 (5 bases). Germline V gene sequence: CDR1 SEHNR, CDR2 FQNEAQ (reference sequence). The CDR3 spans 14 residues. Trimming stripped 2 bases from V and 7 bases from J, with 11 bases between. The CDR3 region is CASSLSRDGEKLFF. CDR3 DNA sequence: TGTGCCAGCAGCTTAAGCCGGGACGGTGAAAAACTGTTTTTT.

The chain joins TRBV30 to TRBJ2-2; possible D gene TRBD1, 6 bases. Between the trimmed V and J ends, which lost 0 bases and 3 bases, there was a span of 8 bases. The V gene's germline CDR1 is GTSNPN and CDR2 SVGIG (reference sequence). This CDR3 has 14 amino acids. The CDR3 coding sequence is TGTGCCTGGAGTGTTGGGACACACACCGGGGAGCTGTTTTTT. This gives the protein CAWSVGTHTGELFF.

CDR3 sequence reads: CASSSPQTSSYEQYF. CDR3 nucleotide sequence: TGTGCCAGCAGCTCACCGCAGACAAGCAGCTACGAGCAGTACTTC. This sequence joins TRBV6-5 and TRBJ2-7; the D is unclear. The V gene's germline CDR1 is MNHEY and CDR2 SVGAGI. The CDR3 spans 15 residues. Trimming cost V 6 bases and J 3 bases, with 18 bases left between them.

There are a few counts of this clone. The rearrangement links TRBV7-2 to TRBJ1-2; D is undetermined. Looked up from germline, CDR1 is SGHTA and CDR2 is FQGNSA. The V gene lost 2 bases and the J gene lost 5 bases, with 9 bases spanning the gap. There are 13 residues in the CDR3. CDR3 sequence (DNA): TGTGCCAGCAGCTTATCGACCCCATATGGCTACACCTTC. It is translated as CASSLSTPYGYTF.

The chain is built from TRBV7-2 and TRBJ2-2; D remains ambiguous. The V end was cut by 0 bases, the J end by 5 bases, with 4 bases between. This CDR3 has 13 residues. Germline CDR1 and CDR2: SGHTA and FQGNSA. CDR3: CASSLAITGELFF. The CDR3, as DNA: TGTGCCAGCAGCTTAGCGATTACCGGGGAGCTGTTTTTT.

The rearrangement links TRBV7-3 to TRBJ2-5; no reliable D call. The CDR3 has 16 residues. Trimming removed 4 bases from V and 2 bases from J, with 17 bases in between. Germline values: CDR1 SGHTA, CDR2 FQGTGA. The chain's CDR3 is CASSSPAPLGQETQYF. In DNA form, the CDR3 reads TGTGCCAGCAGCTCACCGGCACCCTTGGGGCAAGAGACCCAGTACTTC.

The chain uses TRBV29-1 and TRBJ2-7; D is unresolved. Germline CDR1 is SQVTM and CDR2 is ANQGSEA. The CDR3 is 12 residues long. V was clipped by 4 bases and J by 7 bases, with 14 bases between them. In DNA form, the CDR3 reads TGCAGCGTTGTAATACAGACCCGGGAGCAGTACTTC. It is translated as CSVVIQTREQYF.

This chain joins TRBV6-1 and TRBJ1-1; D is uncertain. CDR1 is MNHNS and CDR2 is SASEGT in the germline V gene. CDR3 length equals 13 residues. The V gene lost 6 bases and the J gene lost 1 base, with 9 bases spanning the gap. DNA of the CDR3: TGTGCCAGCAGGCCTGGCCCGAACACTGAAGCTTTCTTT. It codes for CASRPGPNTEAFF.

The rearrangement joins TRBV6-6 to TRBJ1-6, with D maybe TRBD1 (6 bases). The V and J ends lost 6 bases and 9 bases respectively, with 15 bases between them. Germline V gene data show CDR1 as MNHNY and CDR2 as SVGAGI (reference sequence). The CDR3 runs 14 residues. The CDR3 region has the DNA TGTGCCAGCAGGATTCAGGGGTTGGGTTCACCCCTCCACTTT. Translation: CASRIQGLGSPLHF.

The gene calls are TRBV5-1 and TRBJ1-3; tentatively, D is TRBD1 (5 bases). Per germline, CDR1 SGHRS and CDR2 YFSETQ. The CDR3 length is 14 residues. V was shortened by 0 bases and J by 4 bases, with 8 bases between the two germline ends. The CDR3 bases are TGCGCCAGCAGCTTGGCAGGGAGGGGAAACACCATATATTTT. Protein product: CASSLAGRGNTIYF.